This T cell receptor beta chain was captured in a study of blood T cell repertoires in COVID-19. Looking at the study overall: Sources were T cells, B-cell-depleted T cells, or PBMCs; the material itself was cDNA or gDNA.

Per the original methods: Amplifying reference gene primers gave estimates of nucleated cell counts. Data came from immunoSEQ multiplex PCR; TCRdb stores just in-frame clones and leaves some out. D and trimming were read from the DNA, whereas the V and J calls and clone size are those reported in that table. This sample carries about 140,000 clones, 65% to 85% of them seen once, and the ten largest clones take less than 2%. Per germline, CDR1 SGHRS and CDR2 YFSETQ. The ends lost 4 bases at V and 11 bases at J; junction bases unmatched: 11. The CDR3 length is 13 residues. This sequence originates from a woman aged 55-75 years with acute or convalescent COVID-19. V usage is TRBV5-1 and J usage is TRBJ1-1; the match to TRBD1 covers 7 bases. Specimen: peripheral blood. The CDR3 DNA sequence: TGCGCCAGCAGCCCAACCTTGCAGGGGGAGGCTTTCTTT. Translation: CASSPTLQGEAFF. Full variable domain (rest looked up from reference TRBV5-1 and TRBJ1-1): KAGVTQTPRYLIKTRGQQVTLSCSPISGHRSVSWYQQTPGQGLQFLFEYFSETQRNKGNFPGRFSGRQFSNSRSEMNVSTLELGDSALYLCASSPTLQGEAFFGQGTRLTVV.